The T cell receptor (beta chain) described here comes from a study of immune cell composition in non-small cell lung cancer. General study points: No significant correlation existed between pack-years smoked and tumour clonality. Shared sequences between tumour-reactive and dominant in vivo clones were not proven. Tumour-associated clones >0.5% occurred in roughly 30% of adenocarcinomas, roughly four fifths of squamous.

Profiling relied on immunoSEQ multiplex PCR, and the TCRdb table lists in-frame clones only, not all of them. The table lists 1,800 or so clones, about 80% of them singletons, with around 8.5% in the top ten. A word on this clone: The antigen remains undetermined.

The source of this sequence is a human donor with non-small cell lung cancer. Sequenced material: lung tumor tissue.

CDR3 DNA sequence: TGTGCCAGCAGTGGAGGCGGGAGGGGGGGGGAGCAGTTCTTC. Protein: CASSGGGRGGEQFF. This rearrangement joins TRBV2 to TRBJ2-1; TRBD2 agrees at 9 bases. After removal of 4 bases from V and 10 bases from J, the junction contained 8 bases not matched to a gene. The CDR3 sequence is 14 residues long. Looked up from germline, CDR1 is SNHLY and CDR2 is FYNNEI.